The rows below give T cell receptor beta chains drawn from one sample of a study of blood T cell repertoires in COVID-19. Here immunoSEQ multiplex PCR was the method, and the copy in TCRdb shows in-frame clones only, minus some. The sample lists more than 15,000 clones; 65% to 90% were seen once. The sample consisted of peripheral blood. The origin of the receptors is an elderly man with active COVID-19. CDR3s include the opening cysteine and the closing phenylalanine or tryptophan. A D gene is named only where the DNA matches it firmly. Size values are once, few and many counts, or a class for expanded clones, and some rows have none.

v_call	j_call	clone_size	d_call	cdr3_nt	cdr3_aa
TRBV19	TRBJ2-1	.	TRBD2	TGTGCCAGTAGTATTCCCTATAAAGCGGGAGGCTCCTACAATGAGCAGTTCTTC	CASSIPYKAGGSYNEQFF
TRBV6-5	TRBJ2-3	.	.	TGTGCCAGCAGTTACATACGGTTTACTAGCACAGATACGCAGTATTTT	CASSYIRFTSTDTQYF
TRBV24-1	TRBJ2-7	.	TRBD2	TGTGCCACCAGTGATTCAGTAGCGGGAGGTGGCGACGAGCAGTACTTC	CATSDSVAGGGDEQYF
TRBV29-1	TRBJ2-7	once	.	TGCAGCCACACCGACAGCTCCTACGAGCAGTACTTC	CSHTDSSYEQYF
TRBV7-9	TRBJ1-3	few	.	TGTGCCAGCAGCTTAAACTTCGGAAACACCATATATTTT	CASSLNFGNTIYF
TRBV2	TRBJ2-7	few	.	TGTGCCAGCAGTGAGGCTCAGGGTAACGAGCAGTACTTC	CASSEAQGNEQYF
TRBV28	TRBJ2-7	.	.	TGTGCCAGCAGTTTAGGCGGATCCTACGAGCAGTACTTC	CASSLGGSYEQYF
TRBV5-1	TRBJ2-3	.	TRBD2	TGCGCCAGCAGCTTGGGGACTAGCGGAAACACAGATACGCAGTATTTT	CASSLGTSGNTDTQYF
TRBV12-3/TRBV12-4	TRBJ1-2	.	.	TGTGCCAGCAGGACGGGGGGCCGGGATGGCTACACCTTC	CASRTGGRDGYTF
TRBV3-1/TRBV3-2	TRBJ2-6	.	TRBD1	TGTGCCAGCAGCGACAGGGGGACTGGGGCCAACGTCCTGACTTTC	CASSDRGTGANVLTF
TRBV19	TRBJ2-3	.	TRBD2	TGTGCCAGTAGTTTTGGTGGGAGGGCGTTAGATACGCAGTATTTT	CASSFGGRALDTQYF
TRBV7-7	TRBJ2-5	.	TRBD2	TGTGCTACCGGTCGGCTGGGGGACTACAAAGAGACCCAGTACTTC	CATGRLGDYKETQYF
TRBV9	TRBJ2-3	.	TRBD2	TGTGCCAGCAGCTTGAGGCCGACTAGCGGGAGGGCCAAAGATACGCAGTATTTT	CASSLRPTSGRAKDTQYF
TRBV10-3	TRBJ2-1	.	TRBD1	TGTGCCATCAGTGAGTCAGAAGAGGGGACAGCCTACAATGAGCAGTTCTTC	CAISESEEGTAYNEQFF
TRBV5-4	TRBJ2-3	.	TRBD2	TGTGCCAGCAGCCGGACTAGCGGGAGCCTTACAGATACGCAGTATTTT	CASSRTSGSLTDTQYF
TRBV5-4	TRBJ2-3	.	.	TGTGCCAGCAGCTTGGCCCCCGTACCGGACTCCTATTATACGCAGTATTTT	CASSLAPVPDSYYTQYF
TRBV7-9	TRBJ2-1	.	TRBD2	TGTGCCAGCAGCCCCATGACTAGCGGGGCTGAGCAGTTCTTC	CASSPMTSGAEQFF
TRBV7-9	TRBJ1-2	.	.	TGTGCCAGCAGCTTAAGCGGGCAGGCATCCTATGGCTACACCTTC	CASSLSGQASYGYTF
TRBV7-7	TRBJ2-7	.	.	TGTGCCAGCAGCCCGGGACACTCCGGCAGCTACGAGCAGTACTTC	CASSPGHSGSYEQYF
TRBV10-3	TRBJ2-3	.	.	TGTGCCACTTGGGACTCCCACACAGATACGCAGTATTTT	CATWDSHTDTQYF
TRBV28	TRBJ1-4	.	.	TGTGCCAGCAGTCCCCCAAGCCCGGCAACTAATGAAAAACTGTTTTTT	CASSPPSPATNEKLFF
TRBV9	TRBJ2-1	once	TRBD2	TGTGCCAGCAGCGCCGGACTAGCGACGAGTCTGGATGAGCAGTTCTTC	CASSAGLATSLDEQFF
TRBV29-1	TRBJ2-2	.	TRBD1	TGCAGCGTTGAAAAAGGGACAGGGGAACAGGCCGGGGAGCTGTTTTTT	CSVEKGTGEQAGELFF
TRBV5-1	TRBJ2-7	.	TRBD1	TGCGCCAGCAGCTTGGGGGGACAGCAGGGCGAGCAGTACTTC	CASSLGGQQGEQYF
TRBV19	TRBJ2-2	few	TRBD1	TGTGCCAGTAGTATAAGGGGGCCTGGGCAGCCCACCGGGGAGCTGTTTTTT	CASSIRGPGQPTGELFF
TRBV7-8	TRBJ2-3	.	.	TGTGCCAGCAGCTTAGCCCCGGGACATCCAAAGGATACGCAGTATTTT	CASSLAPGHPKDTQYF
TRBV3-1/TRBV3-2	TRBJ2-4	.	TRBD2	TGTGCCAGCAGCCCCAATAGCGGGAGGACCCGAGCCAAAAACATTCAGTACTTC	CASSPNSGRTRAKNIQYF
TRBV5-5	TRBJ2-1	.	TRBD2	TGTGCCAGCAGCTTCCCCACTAGCGGCGGAGAGCAGTTCTTC	CASSFPTSGGEQFF
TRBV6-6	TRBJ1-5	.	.	TGTGCCAGCAGTTGGGGGGGCCAGAGCAATCAGCCCCAGCATTTT	CASSWGGQSNQPQHF
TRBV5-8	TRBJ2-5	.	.	TGTGCCAGCAGCTCGCGCCAAGAGACCCAGTACTTC	CASSSRQETQYF
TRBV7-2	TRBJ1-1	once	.	TGTGCCAGCAGCCATCCGGGGGGCGCCTCTTTCTTT	CASSHPGGASFF
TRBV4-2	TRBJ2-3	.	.	TGTGCCAGCAGCAGCGGGACAGATACGCAGTATTTT	CASSSGTDTQYF
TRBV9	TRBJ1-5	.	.	TGTGCCAGCAGCGTAGAAGGCGGGGGTCAGCCCCAGCATTTT	CASSVEGGGQPQHF
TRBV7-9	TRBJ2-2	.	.	TGTGCCAGCAGCTTAGGTGGGCAGCTCACCGGGGAGCTGTTTTTT	CASSLGGQLTGELFF
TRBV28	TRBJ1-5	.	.	TGTGCCAGCAGTGACGGACAGCCAGGGCCCCAGCATTTT	CASSDGQPGPQHF
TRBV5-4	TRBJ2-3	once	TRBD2	TGTGCCAGCAGCTCCGGGACTAGCGGGATTAGCACAGATACGCAGTATTTT	CASSSGTSGISTDTQYF
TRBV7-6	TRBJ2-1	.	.	TGTGCCAGCAGCGTGATCGGGGGTACCTACAATGAGCAGTTCTTC	CASSVIGGTYNEQFF
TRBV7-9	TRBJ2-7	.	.	TGTGCCAGCAGCTTAGCCCAGGGTACCTACGAGCAGTACTTC	CASSLAQGTYEQYF
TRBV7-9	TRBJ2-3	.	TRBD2	TGTGCCAGCAGCTTAAGGCGCCTAGCGGGAGGGAACACAGATACGCAGTATTTT	CASSLRRLAGGNTDTQYF
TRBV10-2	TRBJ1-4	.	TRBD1	TGCGCCAGCAGTGAACAGGGGGCAACTAATGAAAAACTGTTTTTT	CASSEQGATNEKLFF
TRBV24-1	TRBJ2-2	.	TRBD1	TGTGCCACCTCTGGAGAACCGTACGGGGACAGGGGAGGCGGGGAGCTGTTTTTT	CATSGEPYGDRGGGELFF
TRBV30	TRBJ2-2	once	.	TGTGCCTGGAGGGGGAGCAACACCGGGGAGCTGTTTTTT	CAWRGSNTGELFF
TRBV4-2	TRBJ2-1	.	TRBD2	TGTGCCAGCAGCCAATTGGGGACTAGCGGGAAATATGGGGGCTACAATGAGCAGTTCTTC	CASSQLGTSGKYGGYNEQFF
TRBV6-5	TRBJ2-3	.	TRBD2	TGTGCCAGCAGTATCGGACTAGCGCGCACAGATACGCAGTATTTT	CASSIGLARTDTQYF
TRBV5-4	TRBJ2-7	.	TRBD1	TGTGCCAGCAGCTTACCGGGACAGGGGGCCTACGAGCAGTACTTC	CASSLPGQGAYEQYF